The 21 T cell receptor beta chains given below trace back to one sample, sequenced in a study of PD-1 blockade in classical Hodgkin lymphoma. Sequencing was performed with immunoSEQ multiplex PCR; in TCRdb, only in-frame clones are kept and a portion is missing. Of 70,000 or so clones listed, 71% are singletons. Each patient relapsed following autologous stem cell transplantation, and prior brentuximab vedotin exposure differed. This specimen was peripheral blood mononuclear cells (PBMCs), taken before the second cycle of nivolumab. The receptors were sampled from a human donor with classical Hodgkin lymphoma.

This chain joins TRBV6-1 and TRBJ1-5; tentative D call: TRBD1 (5 bases). Trimming left V 2 bases short and J 7 bases short, with 15 bases between. Germline V gives CDR1 MNHNS, CDR2 SASEGT. This CDR3 is 15 amino acids long. CDR3 amino acids: CASSEMGVSNQPQHF. Written as DNA, the CDR3 is TGTGCCAGCAGTGAAATGGGGGTATCGAACCAGCCCCAGCATTTT.

V is TRBV5-1 and J is TRBJ2-2, with D possibly being TRBD1 or TRBD2 (5 bases each). CDR3 length: 16 amino acids. Germline loops: CDR1 SGHRS, CDR2 YFSETQ. Trimming removed 2 bases at V and 4 bases at J, with 15 bases between. The CDR3 region has the DNA TGCGCCAGCAGCTTTTGGGACCCCGAATCCACCGGGGAGCTGTTTTTT. It yields the protein CASSFWDPESTGELFF.

The chain carries TRBV19 and TRBJ1-1; no firm D call. The CDR3 is 15 residues long. With 3 bases removed from V and 1 base from J, the gap between germline ends came to 12 bases. Germline loops: CDR1 LNHDA, CDR2 SQIVND (reference sequence). The DNA of the CDR3 is TGTGCCAGTAGTATGTCAGGAACTGCGAACACTGAAGCTTTCTTT. This encodes CASSMSGTANTEAFF.

V gene TRBV5-1 combines with J gene TRBJ2-3; possibly TRBD1 for D (6 bases). V lost 0 bases to trimming and J lost 2 bases, with 13 bases between them. Looked up from germline, CDR1 is SGHRS and CDR2 is YFSETQ. The CDR3 runs to 16 residues. For the CDR3, the DNA is TGCGCCAGCAGCTTGGGGACAGTTGGGGACACAGATACGCAGTATTTT. Translating it yields CASSLGTVGDTDTQYF.

The chain uses TRBV28 and TRBJ1-2, with D possibly being TRBD1 (5 bases). CDR1 and CDR2 from the germline V gene are MDHEN and SYDVKM. Trimming left V 3 bases short and J 6 bases short, with 14 bases between. The CDR3 covers 14 residues. The CDR3 DNA follows: TGTGCCAGCAGTTTGACCGGGGGTGGTAATGGCTACACCTTC. Protein: CASSLTGGGNGYTF.

CDR3 in amino acids: CASSLAMRVVSYNEQFF. The DNA for the CDR3 is TGTGCCAGCAGCTTAGCTATGAGGGTCGTCTCCTACAATGAGCAGTTCTTC. The chain recombines TRBV7-8 with TRBJ2-1; the D gene is possibly TRBD2 (5 bases). The germline V gene encodes CDR1 SGHVS and CDR2 FQNEAQ. The V gene lost 0 bases and the J gene lost 0 bases, with 12 bases spanning the gap. The CDR3 loop spans 17 amino acids.

V gene TRBV28 combines with J gene TRBJ1-3, with D uncertain. Germline CDR1 MDHEN, CDR2 SYDVKM. Deletions cut 7 bases from V and 4 bases from J, with 20 bases between. There are 16 residues in the CDR3. The DNA of the CDR3 is TGTGCCAGCATCCCTTCTCCCGAGAGGAGGGGAAACACCATATATTTT. Its protein product is CASIPSPERRGNTIYF.

This chain links TRBV10-3 with TRBJ1-1, with 7 bases aligning to TRBD1. The CDR3 has 15 amino acids. Germline CDR1 and CDR2: ENHRY and SYGVKD. J was trimmed by 8 bases and V by 5 bases; bases with no gene match: 14. CDR3 nucleotide sequence: TGTGCCATCAGTTTTGGACAGGCCCTCGTCCGGGAAGCTTTCTTT. This gives the protein CAISFGQALVREAFF.

This clone came up a few times. Written as DNA, the CDR3 is TGTGCCAGTAGTATAGGGGGAGGGCCGATATACGAGCAGTACTTC. It encodes CASSIGGGPIYEQYF. The chain is built from TRBV19 and TRBJ2-7; 7 bases are shared with TRBD2. Germline CDR1 reads LNHDA; CDR2 reads SQIVND (reference sequence). The CDR3 spans 15 residues. The junction had 7 bases not matched to a gene; V was cut back by 1 base and J by 4 bases.

The chain carries TRBV9 and TRBJ1-3; 7 nucleotides match TRBD1. Trimming at V came to 0 bases and at J to 0 bases, leaving 15 bases not matched to a gene. The CDR3 totals 20 residues. Germline CDR1 and CDR2: SGDLS and YYNGEE. As DNA, the CDR3 is TGTGCCAGCAGCGTAGGGTTGGCGACAGGGCCAACCTTCTCTGGAAACACCATATATTTT. As protein: CASSVGLATGPTFSGNTIYF.

This clone appeared a single time. The rearrangement links TRBV30 to TRBJ1-2; 8 bases match TRBD1. Germline CDR1 is GTSNPN and CDR2 is SVGIG (reference sequence). The CDR3 totals 16 residues. The ends lost 5 bases at V and 4 bases at J; junction bases unmatched: 15. The CDR3: CAWSGTGRIWFYGYTF. DNA of the CDR3: TGTGCCTGGTCCGGGACAGGTAGAATCTGGTTCTATGGCTACACCTTC.

The chain employs TRBV5-6 and TRBJ1-1; D is possibly TRBD1 (5 bases). V was shortened by 4 bases and J by 3 bases, with 13 bases between the two germline ends. The CDR3 runs to 14 residues. CDR1 and CDR2 from the germline V gene are SGHDT and YYEEEE. Here the CDR3 reads CASSPYIGDTEAFF. The CDR3 DNA is TGTGCCAGCAGCCCTTATATAGGGGACACTGAAGCTTTCTTT.

This chain links TRBV5-6 with TRBJ2-5; TRBD1 aligns across 9 bases. The length of the CDR3 is 17 residues. V was pared by 2 bases and J by 0 bases, with 8 bases of the junction left unmatched. From germline, CDR1 is SGHDT and CDR2 YYEEEE. CDR3 in DNA: TGTGCCAGCAGCTTTTTGGTTACAGGGGGCTACCAAGAGACCCAGTACTTC. It translates to CASSFLVTGGYQETQYF. The full variable domain, completed using reference TRBV5-6 and TRBJ2-5, is DAGVTQSPTHLIKTRGQQVTLRCSPKSGHDTVSWYQQALGQGPQFIFQYYEEEERQRGNFPDRFSGHQFPNYSSELNVNALLLGDSALYLCASSFLVTGGYQETQYFGPGTRLLVL.

This chain links TRBV11-2 with TRBJ1-3, with a tentative D call TRBD1 (5 bases). V was trimmed by 4 bases and J by 6 bases, leaving 22 bases between them. The CDR3 consists of 17 residues. From germline, CDR1 is SGHAT and CDR2 FQNNGV. CDR3 sequence (DNA): TGTGCCAGCAGCTCTGGGACCGGAGGCCCGCCTGAAAACACCATATATTTT. It translates to CASSSGTGGPPENTIYF. The variable domain in full, completed from reference TRBV11-2 and TRBJ1-3, reads EAGVAQSPRYKIIEKRQSVAFWCNPISGHATLYWYQQILGQGPKLLIQFQNNGVVDDSQLPKDRFSAERLKGVDSTLKIQPAKLEDSAVYLCASSSGTGGPPENTIYFGEGSWLTVV.

This clone was seen only a few times. The rearrangement joins TRBV9 to TRBJ1-1, with 10 bases matching TRBD1. V dropped 7 bases and J dropped 5; count of bases not matched to a gene: 8. CDR3 length equals 14 residues. The germline gives CDR1 SGDLS, CDR2 YYNGEE. In DNA, the CDR3 is TGTGCCAGCCAAGGCGGACAGGGGGGGACTGAAGCTTTCTTT. Protein sequence: CASQGGQGGTEAFF. Complete variable domain (other parts from reference TRBV9 and TRBJ1-1): DSGVTQTPKHLITATGQRVTLRCSPRSGDLSVYWYQQSLDQGLQFLIQYYNGEERAKGNILERFSAQQFPDLHSELNLSSLELGDSALYFCASQGGQGGTEAFFGQGTRLTVV.

CDR3: CASSQVRGEQFF. CDR3 sequence (DNA): TGCGCCAGCAGCCAAGTTAGGGGCGAGCAGTTCTTC. The V call is TRBV4-1, the J call TRBJ2-1, with D tentatively TRBD1 (5 bases). This CDR3 spans 12 amino acids. Germline lookup yields CDR1 MGHRA and CDR2 YSYEKL. Trimming stripped 1 base from V and 10 bases from J, with 8 bases between.

The J gene is TRBJ1-5, the V gene TRBV2, with 9 bases fitting TRBD1. The CDR3 runs to 17 residues. The germline gives CDR1 SNHLY, CDR2 FYNNEI. Trimming took 6 bases from V and 2 from J; bases not matched to a gene: 11. The DNA for the CDR3 is TGTGCCAGCAGGGGATGGACAGGGGTGATAGGCAATCAGCCCCAGCATTTT. Amino acid sequence: CASRGWTGVIGNQPQHF.

CDR3 nucleotides: TGTGCCAGTAAGGGACTAGCCGGCAATGAGCAGTTCTTC. The encoded protein is CASKGLAGNEQFF. The chain joins TRBV25-1 to TRBJ2-1, with TRBD2 matching over 9 bases. The CDR3 extends over 13 amino acids. Trimming removed 9 bases from V and 6 bases from J; junction bases left unmatched: 6. The germline CDR1 and CDR2 sequences are MGHDK and SYGVNS.

The CDR3 bases are TGTGCCAGCAGTGACGGATGGAACACTGAAGCTTTCTTT. This translates into CASSDGWNTEAFF. The chain uses TRBV6-1 and TRBJ1-1; D is ambiguous. There are 13 residues in the CDR3. V gave up 3 bases and J gave up 1 base, with 6 bases separating them. Germline CDR1 is MNHNS and CDR2 is SASEGT.

The chain has TRBV10-1 and TRBJ2-3; no clear D gene. The CDR3 spans 11 residues. Germline V gives CDR1 WNHNN, CDR2 SYGVQD (reference sequence). Trimming shortened V by 3 bases and J by 5 bases, and 3 bases separated the two germline ends. CDR3 nucleotide sequence: TGCGCCAGCAGTGAAAAAGATACGCAGTATTTT. It codes for CASSEKDTQYF.

The chain has TRBV4-1 and TRBJ2-7; tentatively, D is TRBD1 or TRBD2 (6 bases each). V was pared by 0 bases and J by 5 bases, with 23 bases between. The CDR3 totals 18 residues. From germline, CDR1 is MGHRA and CDR2 YSYEKL. The CDR3 protein is CASSQDRAEKGGEDEQYF. For the CDR3, the DNA is TGCGCCAGCAGCCAAGATAGGGCAGAAAAGGGGGGAGAGGACGAGCAGTACTTC.